The 15 T cell receptor beta chains below come from one sample, sequenced in a study of cytomegalovirus exposure and HLA in healthy donors. Amplification used 60 Vbeta primers and 13 Jbeta primers. The repertoire was sequenced with immunoSEQ multiplex PCR; TCRdb's copy has only in-frame clones and lacks some. The sample shows fewer than 200,000 clones, roughly 80% of them seen only once. Sequencing was done on a sample of PBMCs. These TCRs come from a girl aged 2 to 9 in good health and CMV-seropositive.

This clone was seen a few times. The chain employs TRBV6-1 and TRBJ2-1; 8 bases are shared with TRBD2. With V trimmed by 3 bases and J by 0 bases, 4 bases remained unmatched. Germline CDR1 is MNHNS and CDR2 is SASEGT. This CDR3 region has 16 residues. CDR3 sequence (DNA): TGTGCCAGCAGTGACCTAGCGGGTAGCTCCTACAATGAGCAGTTCTTC. It encodes CASSDLAGSSYNEQFF.

This clone was observed a single time. The chain carries TRBV7-9 and TRBJ1-2; no reliable D call. The CDR3 loop spans 14 amino acids. Trimming took 4 bases from V and 1 from J, leaving 10 bases between them. Germline V gene sequence: CDR1 SEHNR, CDR2 FQNEAQ (reference sequence). CDR3 sequence: CASSSYRNNYGYTF. CDR3 DNA: TGTGCCAGCAGCTCATACAGAAATAACTATGGCTACACCTTC.

The chain uses TRBV7-8 and TRBJ2-6; 8 bases fit TRBD2. The CDR3 is 20 amino acids. V lost 5 bases and J lost 0; bases outside the gene matches: 15. Germline assignment: CDR1 SGHVS and CDR2 FQNEAQ. CDR3 residues: CASSPLPGLGIGSGANVLTF. The CDR3, as DNA: TGTGCCAGCAGCCCCCTACCGGGACTAGGAATTGGCTCTGGGGCCAACGTCCTGACTTTC.

The chain is built from TRBV9 and TRBJ2-1; a possible D gene is TRBD2 (5 bases). The CDR3 is made up of 15 amino acids. Germline lookup yields CDR1 SGDLS and CDR2 YYNGEE. The V end was cut by 0 bases, the J end by 8 bases, with 15 bases between. The chain's CDR3 is CASSVGPSTSHEQFF. The CDR3 region has the DNA TGTGCCAGCAGCGTAGGCCCTAGCACCTCCCATGAGCAGTTCTTC.

The genes are TRBV30 and TRBJ1-5; TRBD1 is a possible D gene (5 bases). The CDR3 has 13 residues. Germline loops: CDR1 GTSNPN, CDR2 SVGIG (reference sequence). V shed 1 base and J shed 5 bases, with 9 bases lying between them. The CDR3 DNA reads TGTGCCTGGAGTGAGCAGGGTTATCAGCCCCAGCATTTT. It yields the protein CAWSEQGYQPQHF.

This clone was found a few times. In DNA, the CDR3 is TGTGCCAGCAGCCTGAACACCGGGGAGCTGTTTTTT. The encoded protein is CASSLNTGELFF. The V gene is TRBV5-6, the J gene TRBJ2-2; D remains unclear. This CDR3 region has 12 residues. V gave up 4 bases and J gave up 1 base, with 2 bases separating them. The V gene's germline CDR1 is SGHDT and CDR2 YYEEEE.

The CDR3 nucleotides are TGTGCCAGCAGTCCGTGGACAGGGGGAGTGAACACTGAAGCTTTCTTT. Protein: CASSPWTGGVNTEAFF. The rearrangement uses TRBV28 and TRBJ1-1; TRBD1 aligns across 10 bases. Germline V gene sequence: CDR1 MDHEN, CDR2 SYDVKM. V shed 5 bases, J shed 0 bases, and the junction held 6 bases outside the gene matches. The CDR3 has 16 amino acids.

This chain links TRBV4-1 with TRBJ2-5; 8 bases map to TRBD1. Trimming took 0 bases from V and 5 from J; bases not matched to a gene: 5. CDR1 is MGHRA and CDR2 is YSYEKL in the germline V gene. This CDR3 comprises 15 residues. CDR3 sequence: CASSQDPGGDETQYF. The CDR3 region has the DNA TGCGCCAGCAGCCAAGATCCAGGGGGCGACGAGACCCAGTACTTC.

The chain employs TRBV16 and TRBJ2-1, with 9 bases that match TRBD2. This CDR3 region has 16 residues. Germline trimming cut 1 base from V and 6 bases from J; bases unmatched to any gene: 7. CDR1 and CDR2 from the germline V gene are KGHSY and FQNENV. In DNA form, the CDR3 reads TGTGCCAGCAGCCAATTCCTCCTAGCGGGACGCAATGAGCAGTTCTTC. Translating it yields CASSQFLLAGRNEQFF.

The chain is built from TRBV27 and TRBJ2-7; 15 positions agree with TRBD2. The J segment lost 0 bases and the V segment lost 8 bases, leaving 5 bases of the junction unmatched. CDR3 length: 16 amino acids. CDR1 is MNHEY and CDR2 is SMNVEV in the germline V gene (reference sequence). CDR3 sequence (DNA): TGTGCCAGCCCCGGGACTAGCGGGAGGAGCTCCTACGAGCAGTACTTC. This encodes CASPGTSGRSSYEQYF.

The chain combines TRBV9 with TRBJ1-1; the D gene is possibly TRBD1 (5 bases). The length of the CDR3 is 13 residues. Between the trimmed V and J ends, which lost 0 bases and 8 bases, there was a span of 11 bases. Germline V gene sequence: CDR1 SGDLS, CDR2 YYNGEE. The CDR3 coding sequence is TGTGCCAGCAGCGTAGGGGGGGAATCGGAAGCTTTCTTT. Encoded protein: CASSVGGESEAFF.

This rearrangement joins TRBV2 to TRBJ2-7, with 13 nucleotides matching TRBD2. CDR1 and CDR2 from the germline V gene are SNHLY and FYNNEI. This CDR3 is 14 amino acids long. Germline trimming cut 6 bases from V and 2 bases from J; bases unmatched to any gene: 1. CDR3 in amino acids: CASRGTSGTYEQYF. DNA for the CDR3: TGTGCCAGCAGGGGGACTAGCGGGACCTACGAGCAGTACTTC.

This chain connects TRBV2 to TRBJ2-3; 7 bases match TRBD2. The J segment lost 2 bases and the V segment lost 9 bases, leaving 8 bases of the junction unmatched. Germline V gives CDR1 SNHLY, CDR2 FYNNEI. This CDR3 region has 14 residues. CDR3 loop: CASESSGNTDTQYF. As DNA, the CDR3 is TGTGCCAGTGAATCTAGCGGAAACACAGATACGCAGTATTTT.

This clone was detected once. The rearrangement joins TRBV19 to TRBJ2-3; no firm D call. The CDR3 loop spans 15 amino acids. The V gene's germline CDR1 is LNHDA and CDR2 SQIVND (reference sequence). The V end lost 10 bases, the J end lost 6 bases, and 23 bases lay between the germline ends. The CDR3, as DNA: TGTGCCACCCAATATGGCGGCCACGATCTGGATACGCAGTATTTT. This translates into CATQYGGHDLDTQYF.

Worth noting for this clone: At one boundary the junction diverges from the germline segment, which might be a read error. V and J are TRBV7-7 and TRBJ1-6; D gene ambiguous. Germline-derived CDR1 and CDR2 are SSHAT and FNYEAQ (reference sequence). The CDR3 is 14 amino acids. CDR3 region: CASSLDMANSPLHF. DNA for the CDR3: TGTGCTAGCAGCTTAGACATGGCTAATTCACCCCTCCACTTT.